The rows below give T cell receptor beta chains drawn from one sample of a study of blood T cells in healthy people across ages. TCRdb independently ran MiXCR on the 5' RACE reads; one entry per CDR3 protein. Here the sample spans some 760,000 distinct CDR3 sequences, approximately 25% being singletons. These data are also associated with another study on T cells of mothers and their children.

Sequencing was done on a sample of blood. These receptors all come from a boy younger than 18 in good health. Each CDR3 is given with its conserved first and last residue. Fields, in order: V gene, D gene, CDR3 length, J gene, clone size, CDR3 protein, CDR3 DNA. The D gene is left open where the match is weak. Clone size is stated in some rows and not others, as once, few, many or a class when expanded.

TRBV11-2,TRBD1,13,TRBJ2-2,.,CASGQGAPGELFF,TGTGCCAGCGGACAGGGGGCACCCGGGGAGCTGTTTTTT
TRBV4-1,.,16,TRBJ2-6,.,CASSQHVEGGANVLTF,TGCGCCAGCAGCCAACATGTGGAGGGTGGGGCCAACGTCCTGACTTTC
TRBV12-3/TRBV12-4,TRBD1,17,TRBJ1-1,.,CASSFLSPRDRTGEAFF,TGTGCCAGCAGTTTTCTGTCTCCAAGGGACAGGACAGGCGAAGCTTTCTTT
TRBV6-1,.,15,TRBJ2-5,few,CASRATFDRQETQYF,TGTGCCAGCAGAGCGACCTTCGACAGACAAGAGACCCAGTACTTC
TRBV10-3,TRBD2,13,TRBJ2-1,.,CAISESSQREWYF,TGTGCCATCAGTGAGTCGTCCCAGCGGGAGTGGTACTTC
TRBV7-2,TRBD2,15,TRBJ2-7,.,CASSMTGTGGYEQYF,TGTGCCAGCAGCATGACCGGGACGGGGGGCTACGAGCAGTACTTC
TRBV29-1,.,15,TRBJ2-1,.,CSVEVGLRHYNEQFF,TGCAGCGTTGAAGTGGGACTCAGACACTACAATGAGCAGTTCTTC
TRBV28,.,14,TRBJ2-7,.,CASSLSRGSYEQYF,TGTGCCAGCAGTTTATCGAGGGGTTCCTACGAGCAGTACTTC
TRBV7-6,TRBD2,17,TRBJ2-1,.,CASSPPGSGTRFNEQFF,TGTGCCAGCAGCCCCCCCGGCTCCGGGACTAGATTCAATGAGCAGTTCTTC
TRBV20-1,TRBD1,13,TRBJ2-7,.,CSARHRGFYEQYF,TGCAGTGCTAGGCACAGGGGGTTTTACGAGCAGTACTTC
TRBV7-9,.,13,TRBJ2-7,few,CATAGAGVEEQYF,TGTGCCACCGCGGGGGCAGGGGTGGAAGAGCAGTACTTC
TRBV11-2,TRBD2,15,TRBJ2-5,.,CASSLSGGGQETQYF,TGTGCCAGCAGCCTTAGCGGGGGGGGTCAAGAGACCCAGTACTTC
TRBV7-3,.,13,TRBJ2-5,few,CASSFLVGETQYF,TGTGCCAGCAGCTTTCTAGTGGGAGAGACCCAGTACTTC
TRBV7-9,.,10,TRBJ1-2,.,CASSSGEYTF,TGTGCCAGCAGCTCAGGAGAGTACACCTTC
TRBV20-1,TRBD1,15,TRBJ2-7,.,CSARGGTGAAYEQYF,TGCAGTGCTAGAGGGGGGACAGGGGCTGCCTACGAGCAGTACTTC
TRBV2,TRBD2,17,TRBJ2-7,.,CASSGLAGGVFSYEQYF,TGTGCCAGCAGTGGGCTAGCGGGAGGGGTTTTCTCCTACGAGCAGTACTTC
TRBV24-1,.,12,TRBJ1-1,few,CATSDGGAGAFF,TGTGCCACCAGTGATGGGGGGGCTGGAGCTTTCTTT
TRBV6-6,.,12,TRBJ2-1,few,CASSPVYNEQFF,TGTGCCAGCAGCCCCGTCTACAATGAGCAGTTCTTC
TRBV29-1,.,11,TRBJ2-5,.,CSVWTEETQYF,TGCAGCGTTTGGACTGAAGAGACCCAGTACTTC
TRBV7-3,TRBD1,14,TRBJ1-2,.,CASSPGGQGEGYTF,TGTGCCAGCAGCCCAGGGGGACAGGGCGAGGGCTACACCTTC
TRBV7-9,.,15,TRBJ2-5,many,CASSLGQGGGETQYF,TGTGCCAGCAGCTTAGGGCAGGGAGGAGGAGAGACCCAGTACTTC
TRBV12-3/TRBV12-4,.,14,TRBJ2-2,few,CASSTSANTGELFF,TGTGCCAGCTCAACATCCGCGAACACCGGGGAGCTGTTTTTT
TRBV7-9,TRBD2,15,TRBJ2-1,.,CASSGSRRGGLEQFF,TGTGCCAGCAGCGGTAGCCGCCGGGGGGGGCTTGAGCAGTTCTTC
TRBV7-6,TRBD1,16,TRBJ2-7,few,CASSLDAGTGGYEQYF,TGTGCCAGCAGCTTAGACGCCGGGACAGGGGGATACGAGCAGTACTTC